These T cell receptor beta chains were read from a single sample in a study of T cells in Graves' hyperthyroidism and ophthalmopathy. Via MiXCR, TCRdb re-called the multiplex PCR reads, giving one row per CDR3 protein. The sample lists 350,000 or so distinct CDR3 sequences, roughly a sixth occurring once. The sample consisted of blood. These receptors were collected from a woman aged 25 to 45 with Graves' hyperthyroidism that later progressed to Graves' ophthalmopathy. Each CDR3 is given with its conserved first and last residue. The order of the fields is D gene, V gene, clone size, J gene, CDR3 protein, CDR3 DNA. The D gene is left open where the match is weak. The listing skips clone size in some rows; elsewhere it reads once, few, many or a size class.

.	TRBV20-1	few	TRBJ2-5	CSASNPTVGGVETQYF	TGCAGTGCTAGTAACCCCACGGTTGGGGGCGTGGAGACCCAGTACTTC
.	TRBV11-1	.	TRBJ1-1	CASYPTGRKFF	TGTGCCAGCTACCCGACAGGCCGAAAGTTCTTT
.	TRBV24-1	many	TRBJ1-6	CATSDPTVRNSPLHF	TGTGCCACCAGTGATCCGACAGTCCGTAATTCACCCCTCCACTTT
.	TRBV11-1	few	TRBJ2-7	CASSFWSGEQYF	TGTGCCAGCAGCTTTTGGTCAGGGGAGCAGTACTTC
.	TRBV20-1	many	TRBJ2-1	CSASFNEQFF	TGCAGTGCTAGTTTTAATGAGCAGTTCTTC
TRBD2	TRBV5-1	many	TRBJ2-1	CASSWGLAKDEQFF	TGCGCCAGCAGCTGGGGACTAGCGAAGGATGAGCAGTTCTTC
.	TRBV7-8	.	TRBJ1-1	CASSFEGLTEAFF	TGTGCCAGCAGCTTTGAGGGGCTCACTGAAGCTTTCTTT
TRBD1	TRBV20-1	.	TRBJ1-5	CSAENRGSGNQPQHF	TGCAGTGCTGAAAACAGGGGTTCGGGCAATCAGCCCCAGCATTTT
TRBD1	TRBV3-1	.	TRBJ1-1	CASSSGTGTTEAFF	TGTGCCAGCAGCTCCGGGACAGGGACCACTGAAGCTTTCTTT
TRBD2	TRBV28	.	TRBJ2-2	CAIHSGSVDTGELFF	TGTGCCATCCACAGCGGGAGCGTCGACACCGGGGAGCTGTTTTTT
.	TRBV30	few	TRBJ2-4	CAWSVGLLAKNIQYF	TGTGCCTGGAGTGTAGGATTGCTAGCCAAAAACATTCAGTACTTC
TRBD2	TRBV28	many	TRBJ2-5	CASSLWEAGGRETQYF	TGTGCCAGCAGTTTATGGGAAGCGGGGGGTCGGGAGACCCAGTACTTC
TRBD1	TRBV16	many	TRBJ2-5	CASSQSNTGAETQYF	TGTGCCAGCAGCCAATCGAACACAGGGGCAGAGACCCAGTACTTC